This T cell receptor (beta chain) was observed in a study of CD8 T cells in ankylosing spondylitis. As concerns this clonotype: Its antigen is unknown.

The V gene's germline CDR1 is KGHSH and CDR2 LQKENI. V was clipped by 2 bases and J by 7 bases; unmatched bases: 9. The CDR3 loop spans 15 amino acids. TCRdb reanalysed the 5' RACE reads using MiXCR and keeps one entry per CDR3 protein. The table has some 220,000 distinct CDR3 sequences, 7% to 8% seen once; the top ten hold over 12%. Findings and limits, study-wide: Roughly eight highly homologous variants made up a TCR beta motif that seemed to typify ankylosing spondylitis blood.

This sequence joins TRBV18 and TRBJ1-2; 8 bases are a match to TRBD1. This receptor was identified in a male donor with ankylosing spondylitis. The specimen sequenced was blood, either unsorted or a sorted T cell fraction (not recorded which). The CDR3 DNA sequence: TGTGCCAGCTCACCAATAGGACAGGGAAGAAGTGGCTACACCTTC. The encoded protein is CASSPIGQGRSGYTF.